The 10 T cell receptor beta chains reported below all come from one sample, sequenced in a study of blood T cell repertoires in COVID-19. The data were produced by immunoSEQ multiplex PCR, yet TCRdb's version contains in-frame clones alone and is incomplete. The table shows approximately 75,000 clones, with less than 85% occurring only once. Sequencing was performed on peripheral blood. The source of these receptors is a human donor with acute or convalescent COVID-19. The donor label of this sample is uncertain.

The rearrangement joins TRBV6-5 to TRBJ2-7; D gene unclear. This CDR3 has 12 residues. Trimming removed 5 bases at V and 5 bases at J, with 10 bases between. CDR1 is MNHEY and CDR2 is SVGAGI in the germline V gene. CDR3 loop: CASSPGYHEQYV. CDR3 sequence (DNA): TGTGCCAGCAGTCCAGGTTATCACGAGCAGTACGTC.

The V and J genes are TRBV28 and TRBJ2-7, with 7 bases lining up with TRBD1. J lost 3 bases, V lost 8 bases, and 10 bases had no gene match. The CDR3 is 14 amino acids. Germline V gene sequence: CDR1 MDHEN, CDR2 SYDVKM. CDR3 loop: CASCSPGQNYEQYF. The CDR3, as DNA: TGTGCCAGCTGCAGTCCGGGACAGAACTACGAGCAGTACTTC.

The chain is built from TRBV24-1 and TRBJ1-4; D may be TRBD1 (6 bases). V lost 1 base, J lost 1 base, and 6 bases lay in between. Looked up from germline, CDR1 is KGHDR and CDR2 is SFDVKD. The CDR3 extends over 15 amino acids. The CDR3 DNA follows: TGTGCCACCAGTGATTTAGGGGGAACTAATGAAAAACTGTTTTTT. Its protein product is CATSDLGGTNEKLFF.

V is TRBV2 and J is TRBJ2-3, with 7 bases that match TRBD2. This CDR3 contains 16 residues. Germline CDR1 reads SNHLY; CDR2 reads FYNNEI. Unmatched junction bases numbered 12, after V lost 5 bases and J lost 4 bases. The CDR3 sequence: CASSRRDGRGPDTQYF. The CDR3, as DNA: TGTGCCAGCAGTCGGCGGGATGGGAGGGGCCCAGATACGCAGTATTTT.

In this sample, this clone turned up a few times. The V and J genes are TRBV7-9 and TRBJ1-3; 7 bases align to TRBD1. Germline loops: CDR1 SEHNR, CDR2 FQNEAQ (reference sequence). The CDR3 is 14 residues long. Losses at the gene ends were 4 bases for V and 7 bases for J; bases not matched to a gene: 7. CDR3 DNA sequence: TGTGCCAGCAGCTCCTGGGACAGCCGTAACACCATATATTTT. As protein: CASSSWDSRNTIYF. The entire variable domain, with the rest obtained from reference TRBV7-9 and TRBJ1-3, is as follows: DTGVSQNPRHKITKRGQNVTFRCDPISEHNRLYWYRQTLGQGPEFLTYFQNEAQLEKSRLLSDRFSAERPKGSFSTLEIQRTEQGDSAMYLCASSSWDSRNTIYFGEGSWLTVV.

J is TRBJ1-3 and V is TRBV28, with a tentative D call TRBD1 (5 bases). CDR1 is MDHEN, CDR2 SYDVKM, per germline. CDR3 length: 15 residues. The V and J ends lost 6 bases and 4 bases respectively, with 16 bases between them. This CDR3 is CASSSTGRGGNTIYF. As DNA, the CDR3 is TGTGCCAGCAGCTCAACCGGGAGGGGAGGAAACACCATATATTTT. Full variable domain (outside the CDR3, taken from reference TRBV28 and TRBJ1-3): DVKVTQSSRYLVKRTGEKVFLECVQDMDHENMFWYRQDPGLGLRLIYFSYDVKMKEKGDIPEGYSVSREKKERFSLILESASTNQTSMYLCASSSTGRGGNTIYFGEGSWLTVV.

The V gene is TRBV5-4, the J gene TRBJ2-5; 9 bases fit TRBD1. The CDR3 loop spans 16 amino acids. Looked up from germline, CDR1 is SGHNT and CDR2 is YYREEE (reference sequence). With 3 bases clipped from V and 7 bases from J, the junction kept 13 bases outside the gene matches. The CDR3, as DNA: TGTGCCAGCAGCTCATCCGGGACAGGGAAGATCCGGACCCAGTACTTC. It specifies CASSSSGTGKIRTQYF.

This clone is medium-sized. The V call is TRBV28, the J call TRBJ1-1, with D perhaps TRBD1 (5 bases). Germline CDR1 and CDR2: MDHEN and SYDVKM. Trimming cost V 6 bases and J 4 bases, with 18 bases left between them. The CDR3 totals 15 residues. CDR3 DNA: TGTGCCAGCAGACGCAATTTCCCAAGGGGCACTGAAGCTTTCTTT. Residues: CASRRNFPRGTEAFF. The complete variable domain, with remaining parts taken from reference TRBV28 and TRBJ1-1, reads DVKVTQSSRYLVKRTGEKVFLECVQDMDHENMFWYRQDPGLGLRLIYFSYDVKMKEKGDIPEGYSVSREKKERFSLILESASTNQTSMYLCASRRNFPRGTEAFFGQGTRLTVV.

This clone is a singleton in its sample. This rearrangement joins TRBV20-1 to TRBJ2-1; D gene unclear. Germline values: CDR1 DFQATT, CDR2 SNEGSKA (reference sequence). The CDR3 spans 12 residues. V was clipped by 3 bases and J by 4 bases, with 7 bases between them. CDR3 sequence reads: CSASLQYNEQFF. CDR3 nucleotide sequence: TGCAGTGCTAGTTTGCAGTACAATGAGCAGTTCTTC.

The rearrangement links TRBV6-1 to TRBJ1-2, with D tentatively TRBD1 (5 bases). This CDR3 spans 14 amino acids. Trimming took 3 bases from V and 5 from J, leaving 13 bases between them. Germline lookup yields CDR1 MNHNS and CDR2 SASEGT. The DNA of the CDR3 is TGTGCCAGCAGTGACGGGGGTCGGACGTATGGCTACACCTTC. Translating gives CASSDGGRTYGYTF.